This T cell receptor beta chain was observed in a study of OX40 agonist ivuxolimab in advanced cancers. Peripheral blood came from all dose cohorts at three timepoints. The CDR3 runs 12 residues. The V gene lost 0 bases and the J gene lost 10 bases, with 9 bases spanning the gap. Looked up from germline, CDR1 is GTSNPN and CDR2 is SVGIG (reference sequence). Here immunoSEQ multiplex PCR was the method, and the copy in TCRdb shows in-frame clones only, minus some. The data contain tens of thousands of clones, nearly 90% of them singletons. The sequence was collected from an adult with an advanced solid tumor such as melanoma, head and neck, liver or kidney cancer. The sequencing here drew on CD4+ or CD8+ T cells sorted from blood, taken in a trial of the OX40 agonist ivuxolimab. This chain links TRBV30 with TRBJ2-2; D not resolved. This CDR3 is CAWSVHPEELFF. The DNA of the CDR3 is TGTGCCTGGAGTGTCCACCCCGAGGAGCTGTTTTTT.